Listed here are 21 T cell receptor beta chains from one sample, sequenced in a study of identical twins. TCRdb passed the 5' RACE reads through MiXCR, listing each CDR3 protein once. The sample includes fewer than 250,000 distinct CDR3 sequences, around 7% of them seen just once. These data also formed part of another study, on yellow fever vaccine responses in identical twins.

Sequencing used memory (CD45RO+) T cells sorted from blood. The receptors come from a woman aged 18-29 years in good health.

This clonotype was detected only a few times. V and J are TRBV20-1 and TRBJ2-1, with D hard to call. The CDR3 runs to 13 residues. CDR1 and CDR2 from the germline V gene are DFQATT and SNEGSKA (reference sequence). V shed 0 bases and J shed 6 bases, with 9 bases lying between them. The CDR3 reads CSARDKPSNEQFF. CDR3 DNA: TGCAGTGCTAGAGACAAGCCTAGCAATGAGCAGTTCTTC.

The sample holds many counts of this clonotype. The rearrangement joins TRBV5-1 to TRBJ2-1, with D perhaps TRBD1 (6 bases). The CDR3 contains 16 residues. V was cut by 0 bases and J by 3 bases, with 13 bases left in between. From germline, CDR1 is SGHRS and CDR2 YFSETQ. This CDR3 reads CASSLGGGASYNEQFF. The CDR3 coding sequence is TGCGCCAGCAGCTTGGGTGGGGGCGCCAGCTACAATGAGCAGTTCTTC.

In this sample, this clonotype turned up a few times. The CDR3 DNA follows: TGTGCAAGTCGCTTATATCTGTCCTACGAGCAGTACGTC. This gives the protein CASRLYLSYEQYV. The chain uses TRBV12-2 and TRBJ2-7. TRBV12-2 is recorded as a pseudogene. The CDR3 loop spans 13 amino acids.

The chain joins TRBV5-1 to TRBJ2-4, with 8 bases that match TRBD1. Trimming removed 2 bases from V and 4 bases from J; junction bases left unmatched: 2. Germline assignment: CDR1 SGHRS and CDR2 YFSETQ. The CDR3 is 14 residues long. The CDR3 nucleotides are TGCGCCAGCAGCTTTGGGGACAGGAAAAACATTCAGTACTTC. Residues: CASSFGDRKNIQYF.

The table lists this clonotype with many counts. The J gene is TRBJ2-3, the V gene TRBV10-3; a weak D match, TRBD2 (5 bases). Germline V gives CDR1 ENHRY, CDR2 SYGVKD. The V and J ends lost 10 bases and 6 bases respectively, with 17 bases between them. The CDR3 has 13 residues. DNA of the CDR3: TGTGCCACAGCGGACGGGCTGGGCGATACGCAGTATTTT. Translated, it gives CATADGLGDTQYF.

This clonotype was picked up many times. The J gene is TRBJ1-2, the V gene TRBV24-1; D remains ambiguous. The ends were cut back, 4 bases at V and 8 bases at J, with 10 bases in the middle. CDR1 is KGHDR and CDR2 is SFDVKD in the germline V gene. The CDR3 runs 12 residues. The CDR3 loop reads CATSDNQRGYTF. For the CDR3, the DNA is TGTGCCACCAGTGACAATCAACGGGGCTACACCTTC.

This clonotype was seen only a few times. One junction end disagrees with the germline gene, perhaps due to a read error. DNA of the CDR3: TGTGCCAGCAGTGAACCTTTAGCGGGAGGGTCCTCCAATGAGCAGTTCTTC. Its translation: CASSEPLAGGSSNEQFF. The chain combines TRBV6-1 with TRBJ2-1; 11 bases fit TRBD2. Germline V gives CDR1 MNHNS, CDR2 SASEGT. This CDR3 is 17 amino acids long.

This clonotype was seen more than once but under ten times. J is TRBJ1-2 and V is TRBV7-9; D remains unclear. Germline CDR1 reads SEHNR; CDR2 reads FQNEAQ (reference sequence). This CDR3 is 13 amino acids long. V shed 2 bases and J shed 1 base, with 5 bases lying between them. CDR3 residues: CASSLMVNYGYTF. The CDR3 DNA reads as TGTGCCAGCAGCTTAATGGTTAACTATGGCTACACCTTC.

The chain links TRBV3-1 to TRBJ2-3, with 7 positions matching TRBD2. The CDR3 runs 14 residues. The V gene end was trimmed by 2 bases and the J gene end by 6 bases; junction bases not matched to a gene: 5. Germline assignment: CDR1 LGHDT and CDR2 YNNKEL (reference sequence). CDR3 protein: CASSQSPLADTQYF. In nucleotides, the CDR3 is TGTGCCAGCAGCCAATCCCCACTAGCGGATACGCAGTATTTT.

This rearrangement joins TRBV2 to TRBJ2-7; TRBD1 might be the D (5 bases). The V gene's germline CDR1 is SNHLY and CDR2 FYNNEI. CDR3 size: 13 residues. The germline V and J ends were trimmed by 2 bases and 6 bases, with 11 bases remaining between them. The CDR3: CASSEQGNGEQYV. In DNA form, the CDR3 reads TGTGCCAGCAGTGAACAGGGTAACGGCGAGCAGTACGTC.

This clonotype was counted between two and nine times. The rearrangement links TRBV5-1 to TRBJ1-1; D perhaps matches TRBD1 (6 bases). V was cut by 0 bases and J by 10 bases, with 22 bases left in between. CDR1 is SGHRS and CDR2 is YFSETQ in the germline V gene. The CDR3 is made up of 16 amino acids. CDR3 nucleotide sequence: TGCGCCAGCAGCTTGGGAGAAAACAGGGTAGGCGTTGGAGCTTTCTTT. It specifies CASSLGENRVGVGAFF.

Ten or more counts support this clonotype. The CDR3 DNA reads as TGTGCCAGCACCCCCCCACATAGGGCCGGGGAGCTGTTTTTT. It specifies CASTPPHRAGELFF. The V and J genes are TRBV12-3 or TRBV12-4 and TRBJ2-2; D call uncertain. V shed 7 bases and J shed 6 bases, with 15 bases lying between them. This CDR3 has 14 residues.

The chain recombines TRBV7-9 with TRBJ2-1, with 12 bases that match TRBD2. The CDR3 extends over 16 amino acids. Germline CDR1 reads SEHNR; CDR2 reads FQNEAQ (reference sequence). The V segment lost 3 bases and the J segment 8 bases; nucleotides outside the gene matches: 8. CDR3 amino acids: CASSFLLAGGSDEQFF. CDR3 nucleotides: TGTGCCAGCAGCTTCCTTCTAGCGGGGGGGTCGGATGAGCAGTTCTTC.

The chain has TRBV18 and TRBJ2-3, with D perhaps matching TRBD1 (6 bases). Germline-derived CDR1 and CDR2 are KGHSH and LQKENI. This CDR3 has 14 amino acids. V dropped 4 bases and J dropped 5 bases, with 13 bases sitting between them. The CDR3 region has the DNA TGTGCCAGCTCACGACAAACAGGGCAAGATACGCAGTATTTT. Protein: CASSRQTGQDTQYF.

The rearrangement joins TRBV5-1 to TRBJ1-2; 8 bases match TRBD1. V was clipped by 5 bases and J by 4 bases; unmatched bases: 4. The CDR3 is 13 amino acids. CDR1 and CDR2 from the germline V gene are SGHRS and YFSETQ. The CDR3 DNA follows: TGCGCCAGCAGTGGAGGACAGGGCTATGGCTACACCTTC. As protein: CASSGGQGYGYTF. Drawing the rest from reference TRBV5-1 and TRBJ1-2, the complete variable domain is KAGVTQTPRYLIKTRGQQVTLSCSPISGHRSVSWYQQTPGQGLQFLFEYFSETQRNKGNFPGRFSGRQFSNSRSEMNVSTLELGDSALYLCASSGGQGYGYTFGSGTRLTVV.

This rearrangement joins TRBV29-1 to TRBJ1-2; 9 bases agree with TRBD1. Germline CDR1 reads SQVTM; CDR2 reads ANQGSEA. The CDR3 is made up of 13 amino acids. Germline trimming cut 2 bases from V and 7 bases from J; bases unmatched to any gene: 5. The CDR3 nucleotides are TGCAGCGTTGAAACAGGGGGCACGGCTGGCTACACCTTC. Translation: CSVETGGTAGYTF.

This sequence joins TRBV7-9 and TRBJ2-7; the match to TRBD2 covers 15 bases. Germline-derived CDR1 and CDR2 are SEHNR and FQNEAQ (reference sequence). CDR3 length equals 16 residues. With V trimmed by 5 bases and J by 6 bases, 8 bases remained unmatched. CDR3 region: CASSLLGLAGGAEQYF. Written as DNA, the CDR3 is TGTGCCAGCAGCCTCCTCGGACTAGCGGGAGGGGCCGAGCAGTACTTC.

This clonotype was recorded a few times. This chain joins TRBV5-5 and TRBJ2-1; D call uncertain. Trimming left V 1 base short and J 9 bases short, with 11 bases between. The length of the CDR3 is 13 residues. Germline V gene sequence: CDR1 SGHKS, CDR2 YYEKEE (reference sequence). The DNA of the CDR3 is TGTGCCAGCAGCTTGATTGATACCCCTGAGCAGTTCTTC. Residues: CASSLIDTPEQFF.

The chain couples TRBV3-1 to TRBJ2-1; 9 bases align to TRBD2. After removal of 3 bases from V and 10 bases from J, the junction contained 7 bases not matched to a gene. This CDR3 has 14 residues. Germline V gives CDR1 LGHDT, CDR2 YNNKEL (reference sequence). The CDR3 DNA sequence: TGTGCCAGCAGCCAGTCCGAACTAGCGGGCGAGCAGTTCTTC. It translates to CASSQSELAGEQFF.

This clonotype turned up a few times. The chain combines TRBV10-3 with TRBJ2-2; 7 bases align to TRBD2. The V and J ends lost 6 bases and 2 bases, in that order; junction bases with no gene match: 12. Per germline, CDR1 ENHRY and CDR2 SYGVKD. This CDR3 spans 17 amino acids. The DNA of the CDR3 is TGTGCCATCAGCTCACTAGCGACTCGGGGAAACACCGGGGAGCTGTTTTTT. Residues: CAISSLATRGNTGELFF.

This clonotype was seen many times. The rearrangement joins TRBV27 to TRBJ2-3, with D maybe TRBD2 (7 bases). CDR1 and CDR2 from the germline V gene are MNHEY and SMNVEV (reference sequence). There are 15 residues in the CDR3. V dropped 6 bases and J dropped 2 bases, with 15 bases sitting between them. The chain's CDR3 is CASRGGGANTDTQYF. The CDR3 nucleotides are TGTGCCAGCAGAGGGGGGGGGGCCAACACAGATACGCAGTATTTT.